The entry below gives a single TCR beta chain sequence along with its context. This CDR3 has 15 amino acids. Germline CDR1 reads SNHLY; CDR2 reads FYNNEI. Trimming cost V 4 bases and J 0 bases, with 13 bases left between them. This sample is drawn from a study of blood T cell repertoires in COVID-19. Sequencing was performed with immunoSEQ multiplex PCR; in TCRdb, only in-frame clones are kept and a portion is missing. The sample records roughly 200,000 clones, roughly 80% being singletons. The sequenced sample was peripheral blood. The sequence derives from a middle-aged woman with COVID-19, enrolled during active disease. V gene TRBV2 combines with J gene TRBJ2-7; the D gene is possibly TRBD1 (6 bases). CDR3 loop: CASSVSGVSSYEQYV. As DNA, the CDR3 is TGTGCCAGCAGTGTCTCAGGGGTGAGCTCCTACGAGCAGTACGTC.